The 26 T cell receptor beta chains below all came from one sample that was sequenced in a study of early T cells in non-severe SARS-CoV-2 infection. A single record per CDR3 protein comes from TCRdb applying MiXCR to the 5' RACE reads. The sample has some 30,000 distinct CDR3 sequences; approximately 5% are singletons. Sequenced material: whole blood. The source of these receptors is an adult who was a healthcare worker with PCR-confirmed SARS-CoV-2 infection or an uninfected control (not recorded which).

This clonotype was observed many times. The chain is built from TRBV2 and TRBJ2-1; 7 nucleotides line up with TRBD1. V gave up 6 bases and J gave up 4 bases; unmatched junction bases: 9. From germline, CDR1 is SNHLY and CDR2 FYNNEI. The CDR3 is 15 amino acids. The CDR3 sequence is CASSQGVPLYNEQFF. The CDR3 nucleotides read TGTGCCAGCAGCCAGGGGGTGCCTCTATACAATGAGCAGTTCTTC.

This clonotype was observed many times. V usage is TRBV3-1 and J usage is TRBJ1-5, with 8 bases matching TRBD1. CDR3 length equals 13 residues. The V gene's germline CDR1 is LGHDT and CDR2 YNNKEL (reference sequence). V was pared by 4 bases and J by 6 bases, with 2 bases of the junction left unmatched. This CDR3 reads CASSPGQVQPQHF. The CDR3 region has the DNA TGTGCCAGCAGCCCGGGACAGGTTCAGCCCCAGCATTTT.

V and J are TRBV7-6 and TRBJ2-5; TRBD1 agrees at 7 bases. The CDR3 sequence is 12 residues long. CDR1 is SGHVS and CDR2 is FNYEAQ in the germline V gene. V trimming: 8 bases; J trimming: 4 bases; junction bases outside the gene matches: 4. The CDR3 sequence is CASGAGGETQYF. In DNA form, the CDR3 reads TGTGCCAGCGGAGCAGGGGGAGAGACCCAGTACTTC.

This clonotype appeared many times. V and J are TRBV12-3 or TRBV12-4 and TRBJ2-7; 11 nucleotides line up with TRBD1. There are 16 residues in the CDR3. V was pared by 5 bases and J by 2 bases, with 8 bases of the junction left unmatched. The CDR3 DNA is TGTGCCAGCAGTCGGTTTCCGGGACAGGGGGCCTACGAGCAGTACTTC. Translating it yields CASSRFPGQGAYEQYF.

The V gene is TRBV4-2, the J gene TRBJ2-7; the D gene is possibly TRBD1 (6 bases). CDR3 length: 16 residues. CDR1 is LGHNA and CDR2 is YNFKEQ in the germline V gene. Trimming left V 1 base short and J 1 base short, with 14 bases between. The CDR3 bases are TGTGCCAGCAGCCAAGGAGAACCAGACAGGTCCTACGAGCAGTACTTC. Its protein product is CASSQGEPDRSYEQYF.

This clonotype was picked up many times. As DNA, the CDR3 is TGTGCCAGCAGTCGACACGGCGGGGAGCTGTTTTTT. Translating gives CASSRHGGELFF. The chain employs TRBV28 and TRBJ2-2; no definite D call. The CDR3 loop spans 12 amino acids. V lost 5 bases and J lost 7, with 8 bases in between. Germline values: CDR1 MDHEN, CDR2 SYDVKM.

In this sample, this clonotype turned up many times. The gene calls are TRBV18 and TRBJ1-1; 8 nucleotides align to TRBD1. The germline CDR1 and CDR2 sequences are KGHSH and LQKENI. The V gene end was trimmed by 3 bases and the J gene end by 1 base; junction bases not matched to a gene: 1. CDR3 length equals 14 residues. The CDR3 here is CASSPGQGNTEAFF. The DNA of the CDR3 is TGTGCCAGCTCACCCGGACAGGGGAACACTGAAGCTTTCTTT.

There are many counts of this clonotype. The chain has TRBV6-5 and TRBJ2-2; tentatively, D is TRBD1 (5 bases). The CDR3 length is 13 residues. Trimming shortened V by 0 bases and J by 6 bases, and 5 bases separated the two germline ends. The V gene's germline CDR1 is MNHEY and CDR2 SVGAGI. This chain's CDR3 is CASSYSTAGELFF. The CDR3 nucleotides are TGTGCCAGCAGTTACTCGACAGCCGGGGAGCTGTTTTTT.

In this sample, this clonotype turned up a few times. The CDR3 bases are TGTGCCAGCAGCCCGGGGACCACCGGGGAGCTGTTTTTT. It yields the protein CASSPGTTGELFF. This chain joins TRBV5-5 and TRBJ2-2; D assignment may be TRBD1 or TRBD2 (5 bases each). The CDR3 is made up of 13 amino acids. Per the germline V gene, CDR1 is SGHKS and CDR2 is YYEKEE (reference sequence). V shed 4 bases and J shed 4 bases, with 8 bases lying between them.

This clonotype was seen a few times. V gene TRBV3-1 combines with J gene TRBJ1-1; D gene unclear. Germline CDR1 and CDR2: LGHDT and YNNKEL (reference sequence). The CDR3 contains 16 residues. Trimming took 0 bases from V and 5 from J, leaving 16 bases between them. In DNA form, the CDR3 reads TGTGCCAGCAGCCAAGATTTAGACGTTGGTATGACTGAAGCTTTCTTT. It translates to CASSQDLDVGMTEAFF. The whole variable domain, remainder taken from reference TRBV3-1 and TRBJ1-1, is DTAVSQTPKYLVTQMGNDKSIKCEQNLGHDTMYWYKQDSKKFLKIMFSYNNKELIINETVPNRFSPKSPDKAHLNLHINSLELGDSAVYFCASSQDLDVGMTEAFFGQGTRLTVV.

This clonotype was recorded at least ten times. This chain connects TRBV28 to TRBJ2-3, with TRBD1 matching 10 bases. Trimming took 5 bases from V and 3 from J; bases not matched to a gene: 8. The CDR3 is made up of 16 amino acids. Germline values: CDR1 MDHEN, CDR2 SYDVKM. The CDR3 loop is CASSPPTGGLTDTQYF. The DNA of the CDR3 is TGTGCCAGCAGTCCTCCGACAGGGGGCCTGACAGATACGCAGTATTTT.

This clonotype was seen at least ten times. The CDR3 reads CASSLRSGSDEQYF. The CDR3 DNA is TGTGCCAGCAGTTTAAGGTCTGGAAGCGACGAGCAGTACTTC. This rearrangement joins TRBV27 to TRBJ2-7; D unresolved. This CDR3 is 14 amino acids long. V was cut by 2 bases and J by 5 bases, with 13 bases left in between. Per germline, CDR1 MNHEY and CDR2 SMNVEV (reference sequence).

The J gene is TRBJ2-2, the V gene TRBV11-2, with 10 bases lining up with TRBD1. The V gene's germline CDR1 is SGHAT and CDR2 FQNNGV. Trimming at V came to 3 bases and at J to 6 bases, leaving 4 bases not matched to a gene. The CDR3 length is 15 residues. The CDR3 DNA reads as TGTGCCAGCAGCTTGACAGGGGGCGCCGCCGGGGAGCTGTTTTTT. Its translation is CASSLTGGAAGELFF.

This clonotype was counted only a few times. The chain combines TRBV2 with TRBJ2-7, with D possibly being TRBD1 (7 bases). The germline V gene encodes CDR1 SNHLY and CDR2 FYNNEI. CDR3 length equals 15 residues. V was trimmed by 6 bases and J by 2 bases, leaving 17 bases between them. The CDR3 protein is CASSSQGGQAYEQYF. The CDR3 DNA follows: TGTGCCAGCAGCTCCCAGGGGGGCCAGGCCTACGAGCAGTACTTC.

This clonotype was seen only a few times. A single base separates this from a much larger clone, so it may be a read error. The CDR3 nucleotides read TGTGCCAGCAGTGCTTGGACAGCAGCTAACTATGGCTGCACCTTC. Its translation is CASSAWTAANYGCTF. The V and J genes are TRBV25-1 and TRBJ1-2, with D possibly TRBD1 on 6 matching bases. CDR1 MGHDK and CDR2 SYGVNS come from the germline V gene. This CDR3 has 15 residues.

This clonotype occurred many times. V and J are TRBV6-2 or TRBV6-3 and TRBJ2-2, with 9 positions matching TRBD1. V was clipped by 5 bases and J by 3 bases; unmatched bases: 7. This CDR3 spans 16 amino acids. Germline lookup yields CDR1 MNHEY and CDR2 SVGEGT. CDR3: CASSQTGTGYTGELFF. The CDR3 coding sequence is TGTGCCAGCAGTCAGACCGGGACAGGGTACACCGGGGAGCTGTTTTTT.

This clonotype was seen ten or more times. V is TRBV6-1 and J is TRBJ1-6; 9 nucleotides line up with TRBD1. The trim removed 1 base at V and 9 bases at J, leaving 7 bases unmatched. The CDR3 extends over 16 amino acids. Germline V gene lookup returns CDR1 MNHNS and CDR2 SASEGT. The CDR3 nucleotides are TGTGCCAGCAGTGAAGATTTGGGGACAGGGTCTTCACCCCTCCACTTT. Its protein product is CASSEDLGTGSSPLHF.

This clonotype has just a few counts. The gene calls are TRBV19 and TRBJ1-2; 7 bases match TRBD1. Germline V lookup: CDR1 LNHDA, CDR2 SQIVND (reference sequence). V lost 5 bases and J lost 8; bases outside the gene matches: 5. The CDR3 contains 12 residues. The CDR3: CASSPGTVGYTF. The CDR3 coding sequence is TGTGCCAGTAGTCCTGGGACAGTCGGCTACACCTTC.

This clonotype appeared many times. The CDR3 is CSAEPPGTGSTPLHF. In nucleotides, the CDR3 is TGCAGTGCCGAACCCCCCGGTACAGGGAGTACACCCCTCCACTTT. V is TRBV20-1 and J is TRBJ1-6; D might be TRBD1 (6 bases). The germline gives CDR1 DFQATT, CDR2 SNEGSKA (reference sequence). Trimming pared 6 bases from V and 11 bases from J, leaving 23 bases between. The CDR3 is 15 amino acids.

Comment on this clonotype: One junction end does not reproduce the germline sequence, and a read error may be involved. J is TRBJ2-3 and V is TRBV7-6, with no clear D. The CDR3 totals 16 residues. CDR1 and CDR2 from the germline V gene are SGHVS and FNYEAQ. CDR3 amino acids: CASSLAPLVQADTQNF. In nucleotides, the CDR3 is TGTGCCAGCAGCTTAGCGCCCCTAGTGCAGGCAGATACGCAGAATTTT.

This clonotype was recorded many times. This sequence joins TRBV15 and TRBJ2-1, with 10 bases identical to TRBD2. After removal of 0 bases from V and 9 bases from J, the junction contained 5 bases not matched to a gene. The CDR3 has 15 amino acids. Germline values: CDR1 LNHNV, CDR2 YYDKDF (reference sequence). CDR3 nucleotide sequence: TGTGCCACCAGCAGAGATCTAGCGGGGGTGGGTGAGCAGTTCTTC. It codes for CATSRDLAGVGEQFF.

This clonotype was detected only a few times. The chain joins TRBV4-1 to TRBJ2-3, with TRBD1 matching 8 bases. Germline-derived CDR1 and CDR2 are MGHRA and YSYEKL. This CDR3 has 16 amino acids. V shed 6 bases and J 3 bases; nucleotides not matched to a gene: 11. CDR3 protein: CASRQTGTGETDTQYF. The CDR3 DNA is TGCGCCAGCAGACAGACCGGGACAGGTGAGACAGATACGCAGTATTTT.

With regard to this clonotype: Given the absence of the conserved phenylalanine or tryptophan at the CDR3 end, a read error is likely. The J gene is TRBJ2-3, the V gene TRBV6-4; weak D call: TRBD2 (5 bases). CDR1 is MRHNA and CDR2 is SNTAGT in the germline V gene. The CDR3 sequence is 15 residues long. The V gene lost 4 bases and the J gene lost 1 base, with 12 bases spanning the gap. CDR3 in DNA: TGTGCCAGCAGTGTCGAGGCACTAGGCACAGATACGCAGTATTCT. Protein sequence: CASSVEALGTDTQYS.

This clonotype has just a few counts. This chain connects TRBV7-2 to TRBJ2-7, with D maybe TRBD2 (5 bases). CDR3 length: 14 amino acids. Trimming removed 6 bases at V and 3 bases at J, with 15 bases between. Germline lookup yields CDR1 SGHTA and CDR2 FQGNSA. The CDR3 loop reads CASRLERFSYEQYF. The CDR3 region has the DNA TGTGCCAGCAGGCTAGAGCGGTTTAGCTACGAGCAGTACTTC.

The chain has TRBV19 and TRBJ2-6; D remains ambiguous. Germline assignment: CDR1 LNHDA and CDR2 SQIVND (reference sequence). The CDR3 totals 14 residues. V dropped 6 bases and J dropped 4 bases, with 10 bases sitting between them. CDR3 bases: TGTGCCAGTAGGGGCACCTCAGGGGCCAACGTCCTGACTTTC. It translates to CASRGTSGANVLTF.

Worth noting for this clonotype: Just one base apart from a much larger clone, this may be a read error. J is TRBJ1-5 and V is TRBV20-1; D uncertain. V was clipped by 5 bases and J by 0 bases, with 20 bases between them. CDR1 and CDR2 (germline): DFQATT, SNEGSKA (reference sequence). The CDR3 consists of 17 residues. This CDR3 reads CSAAVPRANYSNQPQHF. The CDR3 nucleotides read TGCAGTGCTGCGGTTCCCCGGGCAAATTATAGCAATCAGCCCCAGCATTTT.